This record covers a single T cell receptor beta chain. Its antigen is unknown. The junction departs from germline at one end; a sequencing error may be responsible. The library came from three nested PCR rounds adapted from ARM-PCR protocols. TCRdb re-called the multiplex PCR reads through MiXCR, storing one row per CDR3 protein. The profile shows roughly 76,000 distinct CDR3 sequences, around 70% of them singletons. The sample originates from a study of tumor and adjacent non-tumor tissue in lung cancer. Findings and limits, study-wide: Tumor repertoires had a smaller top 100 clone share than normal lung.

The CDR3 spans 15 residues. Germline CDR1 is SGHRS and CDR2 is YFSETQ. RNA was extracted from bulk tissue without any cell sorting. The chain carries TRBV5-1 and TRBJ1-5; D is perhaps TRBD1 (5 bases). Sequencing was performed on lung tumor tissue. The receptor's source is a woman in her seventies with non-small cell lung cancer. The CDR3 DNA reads TGCACCAGCAGCGTGGCGGGCAGGGAGGGACAGCCCCAGCATTTT. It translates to CTSSVAGREGQPQHF.